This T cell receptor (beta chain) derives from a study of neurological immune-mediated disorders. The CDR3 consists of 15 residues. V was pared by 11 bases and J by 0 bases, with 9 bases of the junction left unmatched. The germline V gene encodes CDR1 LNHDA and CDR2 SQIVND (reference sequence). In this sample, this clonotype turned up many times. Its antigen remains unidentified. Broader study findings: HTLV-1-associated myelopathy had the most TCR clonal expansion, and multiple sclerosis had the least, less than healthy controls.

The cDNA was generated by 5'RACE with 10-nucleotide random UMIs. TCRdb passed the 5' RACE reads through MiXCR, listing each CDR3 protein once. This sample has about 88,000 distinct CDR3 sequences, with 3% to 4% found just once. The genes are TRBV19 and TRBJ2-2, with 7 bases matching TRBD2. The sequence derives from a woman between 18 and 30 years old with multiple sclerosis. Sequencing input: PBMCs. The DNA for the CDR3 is TGTGCCTCCAATAGGGAGGGGACGAACACCGGGGAGCTGTTTTTT. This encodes CASNREGTNTGELFF.